These 24 T cell receptor beta chains came from one sample sequenced in a study of blood T cell repertoires in COVID-19. Here immunoSEQ multiplex PCR was the method, and the copy in TCRdb shows in-frame clones only, minus some. In the table there are fewer than 120,000 clones, 76% of which are singletons. The sample comprised peripheral blood. The receptor set was obtained from an elderly woman with acute or convalescent COVID-19.

The chain joins TRBV7-2 to TRBJ2-1; 9 bases agree with TRBD2. The length of the CDR3 is 15 residues. The germline CDR1 and CDR2 sequences are SGHTA and FQGNSA. The trim removed 2 bases at V and 9 bases at J, leaving 8 bases unmatched. DNA for the CDR3: TGTGCCAGCAGCTTAAGGCGCGCGGGAGGGGGTGAGCAGTTCTTC. This encodes CASSLRRAGGGEQFF.

This clone was detected only a few times. Other DNA sequences in this sample translate to the same CDR3. V usage is TRBV6-5 and J usage is TRBJ2-1; 9 bases are a match to TRBD2. CDR1 and CDR2 (germline): MNHEY, SVGAGI. The CDR3 length is 16 residues. The trim removed 4 bases at V and 9 bases at J, leaving 13 bases unmatched. The CDR3 loop is CASSSAGTSSGAEQFF. In nucleotides, the CDR3 is TGTGCCAGCAGTTCCGCCGGGACTAGCTCGGGGGCTGAGCAGTTCTTC.

The chain couples TRBV19 to TRBJ2-6; TRBD2 matches 12 bases. Trimming at V came to 9 bases and at J to 0 bases, leaving 3 bases not matched to a gene. The CDR3 runs to 16 residues. The V gene's germline CDR1 is LNHDA and CDR2 SQIVND (reference sequence). CDR3 in DNA: TGTGCCAGCGGACTAGCGGGGATCTCTGGGGCCAACGTCCTGACTTTC. Translating gives CASGLAGISGANVLTF.

This clone was observed a handful of times. CDR3 DNA: TGTGCCAGCAGTCGCTACAATGAGCAGTTCTTC. Its protein product is CASSRYNEQFF. This chain links TRBV12-3 or TRBV12-4 with TRBJ2-1; D remains ambiguous. V was pared by 5 bases and J by 3 bases, with 2 bases between. The CDR3 has 11 amino acids.

The sample holds a few counts of this clone. This rearrangement joins TRBV7-2 to TRBJ1-4; a possible D gene is TRBD1 (5 bases). Trimming took off 5 bases at V and 7 bases at J, with 14 bases between the two ends. This CDR3 spans 14 amino acids. CDR1 and CDR2 from the germline V gene are SGHTA and FQGNSA. The CDR3 here is CASSPPGVREKLFF. For the CDR3, the DNA is TGTGCCAGCAGCCCCCCGGGGGTTCGTGAAAAACTGTTTTTT.

The chain recombines TRBV30 with TRBJ2-7; D might be TRBD1 or TRBD2, each matching 6 bases. The CDR3 loop spans 11 amino acids. CDR1 is GTSNPN and CDR2 is SVGIG in the germline V gene (reference sequence). V lost 5 bases and J 6 bases, leaving 11 bases between the germline ends. The CDR3 protein is CAWGGGAEQYF. The CDR3 region has the DNA TGTGCCTGGGGAGGGGGAGCCGAGCAGTACTTC.

This clone is a singleton in its sample. J is TRBJ2-5 and V is TRBV28; D remains unclear. CDR3 size: 12 residues. Germline-derived CDR1 and CDR2 are MDHEN and SYDVKM. V was trimmed by 5 bases and J by 5 bases, leaving 9 bases between them. CDR3 sequence (DNA): TGTGCCAGCAGTACAGATATTGAGACCCAGTACTTC. Its translation: CASSTDIETQYF.

The CDR3 DNA is TGTGCCAGCAGCCAGGACTCTACAGGGCTGGGGGTTACGCAGTATTTT. This sequence encodes CASSQDSTGLGVTQYF. The chain recombines TRBV4-2 with TRBJ2-3; possibly TRBD1 for D (6 bases). V was cut by 3 bases and J by 8 bases, with 21 bases left in between. The CDR3 spans 16 residues. CDR1 is LGHNA, CDR2 YNFKEQ, per germline.

The gene calls are TRBV11-2 and TRBJ2-5; tentative D call: TRBD2 (7 bases). There are 13 residues in the CDR3. Germline CDR1 is SGHAT and CDR2 is FQNNGV. V was shortened by 6 bases and J by 3 bases, with 11 bases between the two germline ends. The CDR3, as DNA: TGTGCCAGCAGTAGGGGGAGGGAAGAGACCCAGTACTTC. Amino acids: CASSRGREETQYF.

The chain combines TRBV20-1 with TRBJ1-1; weak D call: TRBD1 (6 bases). Germline V lookup: CDR1 DFQATT, CDR2 SNEGSKA (reference sequence). CDR3 length equals 15 residues. With 3 bases removed from V and 4 bases from J, the gap between germline ends came to 18 bases. This CDR3 is CSASLVTGGGTEAFF. The DNA of the CDR3 is TGCAGTGCTAGTCTTGTGACAGGTGGGGGCACTGAAGCTTTCTTT.

The chain joins TRBV6-5 to TRBJ1-2; 8 positions match TRBD1. Trimming removed 4 bases from V and 8 bases from J; junction bases left unmatched: 12. The CDR3 spans 15 residues. The germline gives CDR1 MNHEY, CDR2 SVGAGI. CDR3 nucleotide sequence: TGTGCCAGCAGTTTCAGGGGGCTAGGGGCAGGAGGCTACACCTTC. It specifies CASSFRGLGAGGYTF.

This chain uses TRBV6-5 with TRBJ1-1, with D possibly being TRBD1 (5 bases). The V gene's germline CDR1 is MNHEY and CDR2 SVGAGI. The CDR3 covers 14 residues. V lost 6 bases, J lost 0 bases, and 11 bases lay in between. CDR3 nucleotide sequence: TGTGCCAGCAGACTTGGACACCTGAACACTGAAGCTTTCTTT. Its translation is CASRLGHLNTEAFF.

The chain uses TRBV6-5 and TRBJ1-2; TRBD1 might be the D (5 bases). Germline V gives CDR1 MNHEY, CDR2 SVGAGI. V lost 10 bases to trimming and J lost 8 bases, with 14 bases between them. CDR3 length: 11 amino acids. The chain's CDR3 is CATKRGLGYTF. CDR3 in DNA: TGTGCCACCAAACGGGGACTGGGCTACACCTTC.

This rearrangement joins TRBV11-2 to TRBJ2-1, with TRBD1 matching 10 bases. CDR1 and CDR2 from the germline V gene are SGHAT and FQNNGV. The CDR3 has 14 amino acids. V dropped 5 bases and J dropped 9; count of bases not matched to a gene: 7. The CDR3 region is CASSPRTGGTEQFF. The CDR3 nucleotides read TGTGCCAGCAGCCCAAGGACAGGGGGTACTGAGCAGTTCTTC.

This clone was observed a handful of times. The chain is built from TRBV2 and TRBJ1-1; D unclear. V was clipped by 1 base and J by 4 bases, with 13 bases between them. The CDR3 is 15 amino acids. CDR1 and CDR2 (germline): SNHLY, FYNNEI. The CDR3, as DNA: TGTGCCAGCAGTGAAGAGGTTCGCAGGATCACTGAAGCTTTCTTT. It encodes CASSEEVRRITEAFF.

The rearrangement links TRBV7-9 to TRBJ2-3; D perhaps matches TRBD1 (5 bases). CDR1 and CDR2 from the germline V gene are SEHNR and FQNEAQ (reference sequence). The CDR3 spans 17 residues. V was pared by 7 bases and J by 0 bases, with 20 bases between. CDR3 residues: CASIKFRGLSSTDTQYF. The DNA for the CDR3 is TGTGCCAGCATCAAATTTAGGGGTCTATCTAGCACAGATACGCAGTATTTT.

The chain employs TRBV30 and TRBJ1-5; D is undetermined. The CDR3 is 12 amino acids. V was clipped by 0 bases and J by 7 bases, with 7 bases between them. Looked up from germline, CDR1 is GTSNPN and CDR2 is SVGIG (reference sequence). CDR3 bases: TGTGCCTGGAGTGTACAGCACCAGCCCCAGCATTTT. Amino acid sequence: CAWSVQHQPQHF.

This clone has more than one count but fewer than ten. This chain links TRBV12-3 or TRBV12-4 with TRBJ2-3; D uncertain. The CDR3 contains 13 residues. V lost 4 bases, J lost 2 bases, and 7 bases lay in between. CDR3 region: CASSYEATDTQYF. In nucleotides, the CDR3 is TGTGCCAGCAGTTACGAGGCCACAGATACGCAGTATTTT.

The chain combines TRBV12-3 or TRBV12-4 with TRBJ1-2; possible D gene TRBD1, 6 bases. The CDR3 covers 13 residues. Trimming took off 6 bases at V and 4 bases at J, with 12 bases between the two ends. DNA of the CDR3: TGTGCCAGCAGCAGCGACAGGACCTATGGCTACACCTTC. As protein: CASSSDRTYGYTF.

The chain recombines TRBV6-2 or TRBV6-3 with TRBJ2-7; TRBD2 matches at 10 bases. CDR1 MNHEY and CDR2 SVGEGT come from the germline V gene. The CDR3 runs 17 residues. The junction had 12 bases not matched to a gene; V was cut back by 2 bases and J by 5 bases. The CDR3 DNA reads TGTGCCAGCAGTTACCAAGGACTAGCGGAGACTCGGGACGAGCAGTACTTC. It encodes CASSYQGLAETRDEQYF.

This clone was picked up a small number of times. The chain joins TRBV7-2 to TRBJ2-2; 9 bases are shared with TRBD2. J was trimmed by 4 bases and V by 6 bases; bases with no gene match: 6. The CDR3 has 15 amino acids. Germline V gives CDR1 SGHTA, CDR2 FQGNSA. CDR3 bases: TGTGCCAGCAGTGGGCTAGCGGGGACCACCGGGGAGCTGTTTTTT. Its translation is CASSGLAGTTGELFF.

The rearrangement uses TRBV19 and TRBJ1-5; D is undetermined. Germline loops: CDR1 LNHDA, CDR2 SQIVND (reference sequence). Trimming pared 2 bases from V and 2 bases from J, leaving 10 bases between. The CDR3 is made up of 15 amino acids. The CDR3 DNA sequence: TGTGCCAGTAGTATAATGGCAGGCGGCAATCAGCCCCAGCATTTT. Residues: CASSIMAGGNQPQHF.

V and J are TRBV9 and TRBJ2-1; a weak D match, TRBD2 (6 bases). There are 15 residues in the CDR3. The ends were cut back, 0 bases at V and 9 bases at J, with 16 bases in the middle. Germline V lookup: CDR1 SGDLS, CDR2 YYNGEE. The CDR3 DNA sequence: TGTGCCAGCAGCGTAGCTAGCGTTTATTCCGGTGAGCAGTTCTTC. It translates to CASSVASVYSGEQFF.

The CDR3 nucleotides read TGCGCCAGCAGCATTAACAGTAATGAGCAGTTCTTC. This encodes CASSINSNEQFF. This chain joins TRBV5-1 and TRBJ2-1; no clear D gene. The V gene lost 4 bases and the J gene lost 7 bases, with 9 bases spanning the gap. From germline, CDR1 is SGHRS and CDR2 YFSETQ. This CDR3 has 12 residues.